This TCR beta chain was sequenced during a study of T cell changes during pregnancy in multiple sclerosis. The germline V gene encodes CDR1 MNHNS and CDR2 SASEGT. V dropped 3 bases and J dropped 2 bases, with 9 bases sitting between them. The CDR3 is 14 amino acids. Only in-frame clones appear in the TCRdb table, and some are missing; sequencing was by immunoSEQ multiplex PCR. This sample has nearly 110,000 clones; about 89% occur once, and the top ten carry roughly 1.6%. The J gene is TRBJ2-3, the V gene TRBV6-1; D unresolved. The sequence was obtained from a female donor with multiple sclerosis, enrolled in a pregnancy study. The material sequenced was peripheral blood, taken before pregnancy. This CDR3 reads CASSDGQATDTQYF. CDR3 coding DNA: TGTGCCAGCAGTGATGGGCAGGCCACAGATACGCAGTATTTT.